The rows below give T cell receptor beta chains drawn from one sample of a study of blood T cell repertoires in COVID-19. Data came from immunoSEQ multiplex PCR; TCRdb stores just in-frame clones and leaves some out. The data show under 250,000 clones, approximately 82% seen once. Sequencing was carried out using peripheral blood. These TCRs come from a woman in her thirties or forties with acute or convalescent COVID-19. Both conserved end residues are part of each CDR3. A D gene is named only where the DNA matches it firmly. Where a row states a size, it is once, few, many or the class of an expanded clone; other rows omit it.

TRBV6-4	TRBJ2-2	NA	NA	TGTGCCAGCAGTGACTCGGAGGAAGGCACCGGGGAGCTGTTTTTT	CASSDSEEGTGELFF
TRBV27	TRBJ1-6	NA	NA	TGTGCCAGCCGAGGTGAATACGGGGAAGTGGTTAATTCACCCCTCCACTTT	CASRGEYGEVVNSPLHF
TRBV6-6	TRBJ2-3	NA	TRBD2	TGTGCCAGCAGTTACGGCTCCAGCGGGGTAGATACGCAGTATTTT	CASSYGSSGVDTQYF
TRBV19	TRBJ2-3	NA	NA	TGTGCCAGTAGTAGTTCGTTCGGGGATACGCAGTATTTT	CASSSSFGDTQYF
TRBV19	TRBJ2-1	NA	NA	TGTGCCAGTACCGCACAGGGCAATGAGCAGTTCTTC	CASTAQGNEQFF
TRBV3-1/TRBV3-2	TRBJ1-2	NA	NA	TGTGCCAGCAGCCAGACAAGAGAGAACTATGGCTACACCTTC	CASSQTRENYGYTF
TRBV9	TRBJ1-2	once	NA	TGTGCCAGCAGCGTAGATGGAGGTCCCGGCTATGGCTACACCTTC	CASSVDGGPGYGYTF
TRBV9	TRBJ2-1	NA	NA	TGTGCCAGCAGCGTCTCACTGCAGGCAGGAAACAATGAGCAGTTCTTC	CASSVSLQAGNNEQFF
TRBV6-2/TRBV6-3	TRBJ2-2	NA	TRBD2	TGTGCCAGCAGTACTAGCGGGAGTGGGGTCAGGGAGCTGTTTTTT	CASSTSGSGVRELFF
TRBV27	TRBJ2-3	NA	NA	TGTGCCAGCAGTTTTTCGGGGATGTCCGATACGCAGTATTTT	CASSFSGMSDTQYF
TRBV5-1	TRBJ1-2	NA	NA	TGCGCCAGCAGGACTGACAGTAACTATGGCTACACCTTC	CASRTDSNYGYTF
TRBV4-2	TRBJ1-5	once	TRBD1	TGTGCCAGCAGCCCCGGACCCGACAGGGGAAGCAATCAGCCCCAGCATTTT	CASSPGPDRGSNQPQHF
TRBV10-3	TRBJ1-6	once	NA	TGTGCCATCAGTGAGTCGAGTCGAGAACCCCTCCACTTT	CAISESSREPLHF
TRBV3-1/TRBV3-2	TRBJ2-1	NA	TRBD2	TGTGCCAGCAGCCACCCGCGCGGACTAGCGGGGGGGCGCAATGAGCAGTTCTTC	CASSHPRGLAGGRNEQFF
TRBV21-1	TRBJ1-5	NA	NA	TGTGCCAGCAGCAAAGTCAGGACAGGGGTAAGTACGAGCAATCAGCCCCAGCATTTT	CASSKVRTGVSTSNQPQHF
TRBV18	TRBJ1-1	NA	NA	TGTGCCAGCTCACCCCTAGAAACACTAGGTGAAGCTTTCTTT	CASSPLETLGEAFF
TRBV11-2	TRBJ2-5	NA	TRBD2	TGTGCCAGCAGCCGGATCACTAGCGGTCAAGAGACCCAGTACTTC	CASSRITSGQETQYF
TRBV19	TRBJ1-1	NA	NA	TGTGCCAGTAGGGGCCAAGAGAACACTGAAGCTTTCTTT	CASRGQENTEAFF
TRBV30	TRBJ2-7	NA	NA	TGTGCCTGGAGTAAAGGGACAAGAAACTACGAGCAGTACTTC	CAWSKGTRNYEQYF
TRBV6-4	TRBJ2-1	NA	NA	TGTGCCAGCAGTGACGGGGGGGCGTCCTACAATGAGCAGTTCTTC	CASSDGGASYNEQFF
TRBV30	TRBJ2-1	NA	NA	TGTGCCTGGAGCAATGGGGGGACCTACAATGAGCAGTTCTTC	CAWSNGGTYNEQFF
TRBV19	TRBJ1-1	once	NA	TGTGCCAGTACCACTAACACTGAAGCTTTCTTT	CASTTNTEAFF
TRBV24-1	TRBJ1-1	NA	TRBD1	TGTGCCACCAGTGCCACAGGGGACACTGAAGCTTTCTTT	CATSATGDTEAFF
TRBV5-1	TRBJ2-7	NA	NA	TGCGCCAGCAGCTTGGACCCCACGGCGGTCTACGAGCAGTACTTC	CASSLDPTAVYEQYF
TRBV5-1	TRBJ1-6	NA	NA	TGCGCCAGCAGCGAGTTTAATTCACCCCTCCACTTT	CASSEFNSPLHF
TRBV30	TRBJ1-1	NA	TRBD1	TGTGCCTGGAGTACTGAAGGGGGCTCGGAAGCTTTCTTT	CAWSTEGGSEAFF
TRBV9	TRBJ2-7	many	NA	TGTGCCAGCAGCGTATTCATGGACAGCTCCTCCTACGAGCAGTACTTC	CASSVFMDSSSYEQYF
TRBV12-3/TRBV12-4	TRBJ1-1	NA	NA	TGTGCCAGCCTAAACGGTATGAACACTGAAGCTTTCTTT	CASLNGMNTEAFF